This TCR beta chain was found in a study of CDR3 diversity in severe acne. The length of the CDR3 is 13 residues. Per germline, CDR1 MDHEN and CDR2 SYDVKM. V shed 6 bases and J shed 8 bases, with 16 bases lying between them. In TCRdb, the PCR reads were re-called with MiXCR into one record per CDR3 protein. The sample carries more than 85,000 distinct CDR3 sequences, about 53% recorded once. This clonotype has a handful of counts. Sample: blood. The chain combines TRBV28 with TRBJ1-1; D is undetermined. The sequence came from a male donor with severe acne vulgaris. CDR3 nucleotide sequence: TGTGCCAGCAGCGACGGGTTATACGCGGAAGCTTTCTTT. This translates into CASSDGLYAEAFF.